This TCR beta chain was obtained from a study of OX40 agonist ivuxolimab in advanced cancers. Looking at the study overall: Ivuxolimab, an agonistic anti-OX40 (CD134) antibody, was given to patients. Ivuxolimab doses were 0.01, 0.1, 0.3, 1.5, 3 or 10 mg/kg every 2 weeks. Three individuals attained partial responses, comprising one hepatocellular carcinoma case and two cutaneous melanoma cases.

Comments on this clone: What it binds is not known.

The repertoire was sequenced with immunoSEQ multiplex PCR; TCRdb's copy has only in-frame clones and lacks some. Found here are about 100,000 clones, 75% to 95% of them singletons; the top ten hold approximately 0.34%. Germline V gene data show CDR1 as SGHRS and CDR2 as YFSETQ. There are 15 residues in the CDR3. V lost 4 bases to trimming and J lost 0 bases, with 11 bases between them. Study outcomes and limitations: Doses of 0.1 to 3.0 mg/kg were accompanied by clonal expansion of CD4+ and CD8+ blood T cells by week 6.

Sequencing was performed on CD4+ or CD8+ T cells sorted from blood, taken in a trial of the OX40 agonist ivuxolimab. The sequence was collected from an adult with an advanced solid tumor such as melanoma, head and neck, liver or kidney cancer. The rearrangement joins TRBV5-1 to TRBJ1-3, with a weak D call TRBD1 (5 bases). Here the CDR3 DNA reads TGCGCCAGCAGCCTCGAGACAGTCTCTGGAAACACCATATATTTT. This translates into CASSLETVSGNTIYF.